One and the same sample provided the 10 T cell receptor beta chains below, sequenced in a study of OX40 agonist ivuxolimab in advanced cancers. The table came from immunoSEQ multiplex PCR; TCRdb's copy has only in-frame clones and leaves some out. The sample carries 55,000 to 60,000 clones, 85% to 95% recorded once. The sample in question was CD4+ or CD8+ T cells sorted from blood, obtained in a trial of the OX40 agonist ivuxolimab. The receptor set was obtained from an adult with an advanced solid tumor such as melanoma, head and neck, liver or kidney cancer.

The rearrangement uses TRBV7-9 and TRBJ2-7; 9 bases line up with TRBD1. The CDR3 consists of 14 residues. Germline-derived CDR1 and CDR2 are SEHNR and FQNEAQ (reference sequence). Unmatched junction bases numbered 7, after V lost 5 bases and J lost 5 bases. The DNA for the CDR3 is TGTGCCAGCAGCGCATACAGGGGGCAGAACGAGCAGTACTTC. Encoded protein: CASSAYRGQNEQYF.

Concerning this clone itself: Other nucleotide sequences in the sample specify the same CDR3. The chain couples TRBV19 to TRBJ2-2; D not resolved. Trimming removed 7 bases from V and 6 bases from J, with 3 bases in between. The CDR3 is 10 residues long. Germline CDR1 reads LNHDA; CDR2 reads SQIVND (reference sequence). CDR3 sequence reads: CASKAGELFF. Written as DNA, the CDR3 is TGTGCCAGTAAGGCCGGGGAGCTGTTTTTT.

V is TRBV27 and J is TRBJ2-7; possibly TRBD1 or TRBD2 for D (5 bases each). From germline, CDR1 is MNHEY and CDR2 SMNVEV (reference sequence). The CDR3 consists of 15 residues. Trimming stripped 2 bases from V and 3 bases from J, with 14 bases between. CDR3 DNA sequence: TGTGCCAGCAGTTTAGAGGGGCGGCTGATCTACGAGCAGTACTTC. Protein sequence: CASSLEGRLIYEQYF.

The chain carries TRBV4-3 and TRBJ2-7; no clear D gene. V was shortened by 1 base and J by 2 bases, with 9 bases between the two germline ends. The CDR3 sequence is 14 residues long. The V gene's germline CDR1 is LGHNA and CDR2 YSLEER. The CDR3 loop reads CASSQVHTTYEQYF. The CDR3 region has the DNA TGCGCCAGCAGCCAAGTGCACACCACCTACGAGCAGTACTTC.

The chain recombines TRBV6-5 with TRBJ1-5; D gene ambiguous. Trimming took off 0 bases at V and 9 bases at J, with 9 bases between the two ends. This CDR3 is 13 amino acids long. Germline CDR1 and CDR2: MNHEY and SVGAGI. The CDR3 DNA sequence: TGTGCCAGCAGTTACTCGCCCTTCCTGCCCCAGCATTTT. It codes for CASSYSPFLPQHF.

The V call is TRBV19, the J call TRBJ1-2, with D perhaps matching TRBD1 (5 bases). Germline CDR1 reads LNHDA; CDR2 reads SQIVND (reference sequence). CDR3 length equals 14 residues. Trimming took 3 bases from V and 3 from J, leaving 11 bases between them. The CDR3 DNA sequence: TGTGCCAGTAGTATCCTCCGAGGGGACTATGGCTACACCTTC. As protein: CASSILRGDYGYTF.

Here the CDR3 DNA reads TGTGCCAGTAGTTTTGCGGCCCCCTACGAGCAGTACTTC. It specifies CASSFAAPYEQYF. V usage is TRBV19 and J usage is TRBJ2-7; no reliable D call. Germline assignment: CDR1 LNHDA and CDR2 SQIVND (reference sequence). V was trimmed by 5 bases and J by 2 bases, leaving 10 bases between them. The CDR3 has 13 amino acids.

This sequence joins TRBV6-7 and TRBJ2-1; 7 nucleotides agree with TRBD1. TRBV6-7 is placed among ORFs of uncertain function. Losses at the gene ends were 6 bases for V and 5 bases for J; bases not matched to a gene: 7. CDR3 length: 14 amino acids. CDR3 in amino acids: CASRLDRVHNEQFF. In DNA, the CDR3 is TGTGCCAGCAGGTTAGACAGGGTCCACAATGAGCAGTTCTTC.

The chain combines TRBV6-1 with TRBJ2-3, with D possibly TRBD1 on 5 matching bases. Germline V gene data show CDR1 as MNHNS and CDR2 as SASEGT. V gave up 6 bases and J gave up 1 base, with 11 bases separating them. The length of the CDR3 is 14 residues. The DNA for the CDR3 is TGTGCCAGCAGAGTGGGGCTGGGCACAGATACGCAGTATTTT. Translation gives CASRVGLGTDTQYF.

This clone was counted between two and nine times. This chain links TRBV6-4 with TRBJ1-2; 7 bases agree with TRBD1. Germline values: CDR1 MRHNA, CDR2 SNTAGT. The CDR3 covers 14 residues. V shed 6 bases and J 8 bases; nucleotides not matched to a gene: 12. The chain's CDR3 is CASSPGEGAGGYTF. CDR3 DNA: TGTGCCAGCAGCCCCGGTGAGGGGGCGGGCGGCTACACCTTC.